This entry concerns a single T cell receptor beta chain. Its antigen is still unknown. Since a far larger clone is one base different, this is likely a read error. Time point in this sample: newly diagnosed GD, antithyroid drugs for less than 3 months. PBMC RNA was the source of the TCR library. In germline, CDR1 is MDHEN, CDR2 SYDVKM. This CDR3 has 14 residues. This record comes from a study of regulatory T cells in long-lasting Graves disease. Study outcomes and limitations: With 2,741 shared public clonotypes, persistent patients exceeded new patients, who shared around 970.

Investigators prepared the TCR beta libraries by applying iRepertoire HTBI primers and Arm-PCR of CDR3 regions. TCRdb processed the multiplex PCR reads anew with MiXCR; each CDR3 protein has one entry. This sample has a few hundred thousand distinct CDR3 sequences, with roughly 19% found just once. These data also featured in a second study, about T cells in Graves' hyperthyroidism and ophthalmopathy. That source adds: Ophthalmopathy was distinguished from stable hyperthyroidism by 13 V-J signatures.

The sequence was obtained from a woman aged 25 to 39 with Graves disease. The sample consisted of peripheral blood mononuclear cells (PBMCs), taken at new diagnosis, from a patient treated with antithyroid drugs. J is TRBJ2-1 and V is TRBV28, with D tentatively TRBD1 or TRBD2 (5 bases each). Gene TRBJ2-5 matches the end of the DNA better, so the J call may be wrong. The CDR3 DNA reads as TGTGCCAGCAGTCGGGACGGGCCAAAAGAGACCCAGTACTTC. It codes for CASSRDGPKETQYF.